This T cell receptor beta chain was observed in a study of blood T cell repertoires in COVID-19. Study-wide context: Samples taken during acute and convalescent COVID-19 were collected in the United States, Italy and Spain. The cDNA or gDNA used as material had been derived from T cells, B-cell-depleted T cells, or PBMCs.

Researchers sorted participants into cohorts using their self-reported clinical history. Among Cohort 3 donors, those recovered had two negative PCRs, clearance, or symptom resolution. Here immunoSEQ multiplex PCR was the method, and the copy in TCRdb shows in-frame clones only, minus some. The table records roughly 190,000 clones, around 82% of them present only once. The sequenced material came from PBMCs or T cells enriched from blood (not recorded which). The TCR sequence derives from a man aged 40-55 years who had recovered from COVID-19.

The CDR3 loop is CASSSSGTSTEQYF. CDR3 coding DNA: TGTGCCAGCAGCTCGTCCGGGACTAGTACCGAGCAGTACTTC. The chain has TRBV7-3 and TRBJ2-7; 8 bases line up with TRBD2. The CDR3 runs to 14 residues. Germline V gene sequence: CDR1 SGHTA, CDR2 FQGTGA. V was clipped by 4 bases and J by 6 bases; unmatched bases: 8.